This T cell receptor beta chain was captured by sequencing in a study of beta chain features in type 1 diabetes. Whole-study context: All samples yielded some 110 million examined sorted cells.

Study-level results: A closer apparent resemblance between naive, central memory and Treg TCRB repertoires was seen in patients than in healthy donors. All four CD4+ subsets of Type 1 diabetes patients contained TCRB CDR3s that were moderately but significantly shorter.

Reverse transcription of all isolated RNA meant that expressed TCRB transcripts were sequenced. Clones were sequenced by immunoSEQ multiplex PCR, and TCRdb holds only the in-frame ones, with some missing. The data contain approximately 110,000 clones, about 40% of them singletons. Germline V gene data show CDR1 as SGHNT and CDR2 as YYREEE (reference sequence). The CDR3 has 17 amino acids. V was pared by 5 bases and J by 0 bases, with 8 bases of the junction left unmatched. The authors obtained over 95% purity in all sorted populations. To note about this clone: Its antigen is not identified.

The chain links TRBV5-4 to TRBJ2-3; 11 bases align to TRBD2. This sequence originates from a woman aged 18-29 years in good health. Sequenced material: stem cell memory CD4+ T cells from blood. The CDR3: CASRLAGAQRSTDTQYF. For the CDR3, the DNA is TGTGCCAGCAGACTAGCGGGAGCTCAACGTAGCACAGATACGCAGTATTTT.